What follows describes a single T cell receptor (beta chain). The antigen is undetermined. Blood cells were analyzed directly, without culture or expansion. This record comes from a study of neoadjuvant anti-PD-1 for oral cavity cancer. Turning to the study itself: Patients without progression received a fourth nivolumab dose around day 43, then surgical resection on days 50-56. Overall study results and limits: Pretreatment Treg/Th17 ratio correlated inversely with post-treatment tumor clonality.

Six replicates per PBMC sample, mostly from approximately 0.45 ug of genomic DNA. The protocol was immunoSEQ multiplex PCR, while the TCRdb copy is restricted to in-frame clones and leaves out a portion. The sample includes tens of thousands of clones, around 80% seen only once; the top ten take 3% to 4%. The CDR3 is 15 amino acids. Germline V lookup: CDR1 SGHNT, CDR2 YYREEE (reference sequence). The ends lost 4 bases at V and 3 bases at J; junction bases unmatched: 4. The sequence derives from a person between 40 and 85 years old with oral cavity squamous cell carcinoma. The specimen was PBMCs, collected before nivolumab (anti-PD-1) treatment. This sequence joins TRBV5-4 and TRBJ2-1; 10 positions agree with TRBD1. DNA of the CDR3: TGTGCCAGCAGCCCGAGGGACAGGGGCTACAATGAGCAGTTCTTC. Protein sequence: CASSPRDRGYNEQFF.